What follows describes a single TCR beta chain. Its antigen is undetermined. V lost 4 bases to trimming and J lost 7 bases, with 7 bases between them. The length of the CDR3 is 12 residues. Per the germline V gene, CDR1 is MNHNY and CDR2 is SVGAGI (reference sequence). The authors split each subset's genomic DNA evenly across several immunoSEQ plates. The table came from immunoSEQ multiplex PCR; TCRdb's copy has only in-frame clones and leaves some out. The sample lists 500,000 to 650,000 clones, around three quarters occurring once. The source of the sample is a study of shared clonotypes between healthy human individuals. Overall study results and limits: How much donors shared clonotypes was expected to be affected by sequencing depth. Only blood underwent sampling, and tissue repertoires likely differ.

This clonotype originated in a middle-aged woman in good health. Some clones in this sample may be carry-over from other donors' samples. The V and J genes are TRBV6-6 and TRBJ2-2; unclear D gene. Specimen: PBMCs. The CDR3 here is CASSFPDGELFF. CDR3 DNA sequence: TGTGCCAGCAGTTTCCCTGACGGGGAGCTGTTTTTT.